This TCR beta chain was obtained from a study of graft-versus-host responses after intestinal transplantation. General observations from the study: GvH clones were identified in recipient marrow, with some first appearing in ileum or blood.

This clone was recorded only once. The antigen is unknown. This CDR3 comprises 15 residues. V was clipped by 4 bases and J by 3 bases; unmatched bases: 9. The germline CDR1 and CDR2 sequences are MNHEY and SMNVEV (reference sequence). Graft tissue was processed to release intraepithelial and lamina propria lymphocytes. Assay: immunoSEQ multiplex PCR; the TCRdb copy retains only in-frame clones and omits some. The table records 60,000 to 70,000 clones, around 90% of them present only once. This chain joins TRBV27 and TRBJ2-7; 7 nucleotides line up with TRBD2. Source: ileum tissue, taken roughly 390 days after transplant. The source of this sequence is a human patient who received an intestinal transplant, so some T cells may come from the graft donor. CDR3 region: CASSWGGASIYEQYF. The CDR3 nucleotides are TGTGCCAGCAGTTGGGGGGGTGCTAGTATCTACGAGCAGTACTTC.